Shown below are 5 T cell receptor beta chains from a single sample sequenced in a study of low-dose radiotherapy and immunotherapy resistance in tumors. As to time point: after trial treatment. Described treatment: LDRT plus nivolumab, ipilimumab, low-dose cyclophosphamide and aspirin (RACIN trial). With a V-primer adapter and a constant-region primer, TCRs were amplified for 20 to 25 PCR cycles. MiXCR, run by TCRdb on the reads, gives a single entry per CDR3 protein. The table records tens of thousands of distinct CDR3 sequences, roughly 31% of them present only once. The material sequenced was PBMCs, taken after low-dose radiotherapy plus immunotherapy. The receptors stem from a male donor with rectosigmoid adenocarcinoma.

The table lists this clonotype with many counts. The V gene is TRBV7-2, the J gene TRBJ2-3, with 10 bases identical to TRBD2. The CDR3 covers 20 residues. The J segment lost 0 bases and the V segment lost 5 bases, leaving 17 bases of the junction unmatched. Germline V gene lookup returns CDR1 SGHTA and CDR2 FQGNSA. In nucleotides, the CDR3 is TGTGCCAGCAGCCCCCGCTTAGGTAGCGGGGGGCTTACTAGCACAGATACGCAGTATTTT. It specifies CASSPRLGSGGLTSTDTQYF.

A note on this clonotype: A far larger clone is only one base removed, so a read error is likely. This chain joins TRBV28 and TRBJ2-1, with D maybe TRBD1 (6 bases). Germline V gene data show CDR1 as MDHEN and CDR2 as SYDVKM. The V end lost 6 bases, the J end lost 10 bases, and 16 bases lay between the germline ends. The CDR3 consists of 13 residues. The CDR3 region is CASSPWGRGEQFF. The CDR3 nucleotides are TGTGCCAGCAGCCCATGGGGGCGTGGCGAGCAGTTCTTC.

This clonotype was observed at least ten times. The chain carries TRBV5-4 and TRBJ2-5, with a possible D match to TRBD1 (5 bases). In germline, CDR1 is SGHNT, CDR2 YYREEE (reference sequence). CDR3 length: 13 amino acids. Between the trimmed V and J ends, which lost 2 bases and 5 bases, there was a span of 10 bases. CDR3 amino acids: CASSFTGDETQYF. The DNA for the CDR3 is TGTGCCAGCAGCTTTACAGGTGATGAGACCCAGTACTTC.

The chain links TRBV2 to TRBJ1-5, with 7 bases aligning to TRBD1. Germline assignment: CDR1 SNHLY and CDR2 FYNNEI. J gave up 2 bases and V 4 bases, and 11 bases lay outside the gene matches. The CDR3 spans 17 residues. CDR3 sequence: CASSGPGTVLGNQPQHF. The CDR3 bases are TGTGCCAGCAGTGGCCCCGGGACAGTCCTCGGCAATCAGCCCCAGCATTTT.

With regard to this clonotype: A far larger clone is only one base removed, so a read error is likely. As the CDR3 is not closed by the conserved phenylalanine or tryptophan, this likely results from a read error. The V gene is TRBV27, the J gene TRBJ2-3, with a weak D call TRBD2 (6 bases). In germline, CDR1 is MNHEY, CDR2 SMNVEV (reference sequence). CDR3 length equals 15 residues. The V and J ends lost 6 bases and 2 bases respectively, with 15 bases between them. CDR3 sequence: CASSLSLAPTDTQYL. Here the CDR3 DNA reads TGTGCCAGCAGCTTAAGCCTAGCGCCCACAGATACGCAGTATCTT.